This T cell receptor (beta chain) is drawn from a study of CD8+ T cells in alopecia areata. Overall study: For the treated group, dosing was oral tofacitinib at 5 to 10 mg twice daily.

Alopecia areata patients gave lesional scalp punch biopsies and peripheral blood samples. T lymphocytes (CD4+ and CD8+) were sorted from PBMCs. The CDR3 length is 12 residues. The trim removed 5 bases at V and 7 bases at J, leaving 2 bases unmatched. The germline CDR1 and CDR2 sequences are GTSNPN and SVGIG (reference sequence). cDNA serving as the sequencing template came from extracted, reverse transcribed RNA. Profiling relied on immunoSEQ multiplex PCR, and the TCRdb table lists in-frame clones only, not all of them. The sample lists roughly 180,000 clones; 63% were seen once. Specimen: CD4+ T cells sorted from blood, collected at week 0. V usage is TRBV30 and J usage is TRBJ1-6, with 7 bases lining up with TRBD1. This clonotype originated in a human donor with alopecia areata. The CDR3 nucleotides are TGTGCCTGGGGGACAGCCAATTCACCCCTCCACTTT. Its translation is CAWGTANSPLHF.